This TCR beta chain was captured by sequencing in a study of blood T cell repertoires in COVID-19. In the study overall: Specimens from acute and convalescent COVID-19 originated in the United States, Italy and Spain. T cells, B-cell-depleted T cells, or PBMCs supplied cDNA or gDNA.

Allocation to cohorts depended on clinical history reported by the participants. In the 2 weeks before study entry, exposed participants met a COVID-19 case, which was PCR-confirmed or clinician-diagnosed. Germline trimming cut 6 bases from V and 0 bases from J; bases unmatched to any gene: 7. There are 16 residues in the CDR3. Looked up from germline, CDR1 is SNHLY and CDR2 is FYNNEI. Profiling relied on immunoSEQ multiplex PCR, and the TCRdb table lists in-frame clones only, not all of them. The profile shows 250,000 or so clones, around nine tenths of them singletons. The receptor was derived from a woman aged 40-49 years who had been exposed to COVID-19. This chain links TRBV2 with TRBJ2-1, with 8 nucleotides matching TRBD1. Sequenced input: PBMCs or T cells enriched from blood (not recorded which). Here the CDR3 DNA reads TGTGCCAGCAGCTTGACAGGGGCGAGCTCCTACAATGAGCAGTTCTTC. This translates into CASSLTGASSYNEQFF. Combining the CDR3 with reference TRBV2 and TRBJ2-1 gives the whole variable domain EPEVTQTPSHQVTQMGQEVILRCVPISNHLYFYWYRQILGQKVEFLVSFYNNEISEKSEIFDDQFSVERPDGSNFTLKIRSTKLEDSAMYFCASSLTGASSYNEQFFGPGTRLTVL.